Sequencing of this TCR beta chain was carried out in a study of radiation and T cells in renal cell carcinoma. Time point in this sample: baseline pretreatment blood. Treatment in this sample: 15 Gy SBRT to primary tumor, nephrectomy 4 weeks later. Radiation-treated patients gave blood at baseline, week 2 and week 4. This CDR3 is 17 amino acids long. Germline assignment: CDR1 WNHNN and CDR2 SYGVQD (reference sequence). Trimming removed 9 bases from V and 0 bases from J, with 20 bases in between. The table came from immunoSEQ multiplex PCR; TCRdb's copy has only in-frame clones and leaves some out. The table records 150,000 or so clones, around nine tenths of them present only once.

This TCR came from a woman between 50 and 59 years old with renal cell carcinoma. Here the sequenced sample was blood, taken from a patient whose treatment included radiotherapy and nephrectomy. The chain combines TRBV10-1 with TRBJ2-2; D is possibly TRBD1 (6 bases). This CDR3 reads CASIRPPGTPNTGELFF. For the CDR3, the DNA is TGCGCCAGTATACGACCACCGGGGACACCGAACACCGGGGAGCTGTTTTTT.